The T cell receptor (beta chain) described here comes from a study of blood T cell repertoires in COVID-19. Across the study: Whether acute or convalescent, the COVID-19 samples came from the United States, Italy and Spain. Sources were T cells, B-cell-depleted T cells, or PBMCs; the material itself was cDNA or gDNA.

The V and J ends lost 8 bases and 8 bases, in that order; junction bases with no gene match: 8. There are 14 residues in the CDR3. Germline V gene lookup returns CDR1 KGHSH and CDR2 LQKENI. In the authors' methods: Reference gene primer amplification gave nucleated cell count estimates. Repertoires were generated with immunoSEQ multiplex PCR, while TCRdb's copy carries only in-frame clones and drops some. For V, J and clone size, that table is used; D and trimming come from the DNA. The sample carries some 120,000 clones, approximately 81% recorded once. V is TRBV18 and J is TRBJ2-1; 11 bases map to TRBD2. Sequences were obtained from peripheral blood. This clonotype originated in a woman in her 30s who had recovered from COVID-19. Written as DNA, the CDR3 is TGTGCCAGCCACACTAGCGGGAGACGTGATGAGCAGTTCTTC. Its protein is CASHTSGRRDEQFF.